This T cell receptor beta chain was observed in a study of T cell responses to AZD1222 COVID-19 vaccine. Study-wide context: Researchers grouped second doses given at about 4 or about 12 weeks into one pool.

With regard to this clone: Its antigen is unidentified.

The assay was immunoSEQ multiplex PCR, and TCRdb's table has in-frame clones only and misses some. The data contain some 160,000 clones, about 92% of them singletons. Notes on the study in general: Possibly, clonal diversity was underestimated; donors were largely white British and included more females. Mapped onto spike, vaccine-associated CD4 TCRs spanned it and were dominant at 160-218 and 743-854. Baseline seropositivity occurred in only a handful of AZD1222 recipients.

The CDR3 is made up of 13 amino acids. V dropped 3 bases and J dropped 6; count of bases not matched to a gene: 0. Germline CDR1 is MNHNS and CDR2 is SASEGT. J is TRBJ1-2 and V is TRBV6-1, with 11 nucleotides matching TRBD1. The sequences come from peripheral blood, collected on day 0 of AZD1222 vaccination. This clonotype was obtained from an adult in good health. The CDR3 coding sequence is TGTGCCAGCAGTGAGGGACAGGGGGATGGCTACACCTTC. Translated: CASSEGQGDGYTF.